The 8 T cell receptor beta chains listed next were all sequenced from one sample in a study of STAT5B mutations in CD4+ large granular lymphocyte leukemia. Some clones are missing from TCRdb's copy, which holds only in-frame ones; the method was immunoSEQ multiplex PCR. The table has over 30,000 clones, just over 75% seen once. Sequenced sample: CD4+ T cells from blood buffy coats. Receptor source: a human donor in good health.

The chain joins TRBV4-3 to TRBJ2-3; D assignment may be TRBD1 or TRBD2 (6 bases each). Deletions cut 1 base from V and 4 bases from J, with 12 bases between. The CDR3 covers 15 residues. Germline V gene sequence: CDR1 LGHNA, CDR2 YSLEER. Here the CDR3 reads CASSQGGAGADTQYF. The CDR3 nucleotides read TGCGCCAGCAGCCAAGGGGGGGCAGGGGCAGATACGCAGTATTTT.

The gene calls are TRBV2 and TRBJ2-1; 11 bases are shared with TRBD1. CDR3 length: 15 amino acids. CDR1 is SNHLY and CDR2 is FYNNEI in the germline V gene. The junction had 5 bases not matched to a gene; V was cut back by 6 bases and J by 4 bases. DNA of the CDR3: TGTGCCAGCAGCCCCGGGACAGGGGGTTACAATGAGCAGTTCTTC. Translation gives CASSPGTGGYNEQFF.

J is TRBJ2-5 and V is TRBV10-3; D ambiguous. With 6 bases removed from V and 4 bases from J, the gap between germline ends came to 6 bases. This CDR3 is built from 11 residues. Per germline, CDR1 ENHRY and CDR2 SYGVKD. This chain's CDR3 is CAIRAAETQYF. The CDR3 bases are TGTGCCATCAGAGCAGCAGAGACCCAGTACTTC.

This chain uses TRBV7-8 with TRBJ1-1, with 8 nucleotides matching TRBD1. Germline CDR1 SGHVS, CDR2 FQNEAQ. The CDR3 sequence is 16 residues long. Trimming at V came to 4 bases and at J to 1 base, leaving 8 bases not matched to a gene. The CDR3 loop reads CASSSRQGSGNTEAFF. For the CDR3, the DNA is TGTGCCAGCAGCTCTCGACAGGGGAGTGGGAACACTGAAGCTTTCTTT.

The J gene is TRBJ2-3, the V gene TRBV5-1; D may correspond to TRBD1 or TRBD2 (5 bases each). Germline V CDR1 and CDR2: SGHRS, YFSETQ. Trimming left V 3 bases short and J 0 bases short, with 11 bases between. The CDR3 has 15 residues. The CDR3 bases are TGCGCCAGCAGCTATTGGGACGTTAGCACAGATACGCAGTATTTT. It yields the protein CASSYWDVSTDTQYF. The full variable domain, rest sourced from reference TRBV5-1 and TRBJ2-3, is KAGVTQTPRYLIKTRGQQVTLSCSPISGHRSVSWYQQTPGQGLQFLFEYFSETQRNKGNFPGRFSGRQFSNSRSEMNVSTLELGDSALYLCASSYWDVSTDTQYFGPGTRLTVL.

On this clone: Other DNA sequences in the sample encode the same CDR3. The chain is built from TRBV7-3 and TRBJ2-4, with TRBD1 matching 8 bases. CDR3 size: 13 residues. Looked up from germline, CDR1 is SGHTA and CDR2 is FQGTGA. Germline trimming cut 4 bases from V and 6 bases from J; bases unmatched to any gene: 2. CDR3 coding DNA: TGTGCCAGCAGCTCTGGGACAGGAAACATTCAGTACTTC. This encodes CASSSGTGNIQYF.

CDR3 in amino acids: CASRSYGILEQFF. The CDR3 DNA is TGTGCCAGCAGGTCCTACGGAATCCTTGAGCAGTTCTTC. The genes are TRBV7-2 and TRBJ2-1; D gene unclear. Trimming cost V 6 bases and J 9 bases, with 15 bases left between them. There are 13 residues in the CDR3. Looked up from germline, CDR1 is SGHTA and CDR2 is FQGNSA.

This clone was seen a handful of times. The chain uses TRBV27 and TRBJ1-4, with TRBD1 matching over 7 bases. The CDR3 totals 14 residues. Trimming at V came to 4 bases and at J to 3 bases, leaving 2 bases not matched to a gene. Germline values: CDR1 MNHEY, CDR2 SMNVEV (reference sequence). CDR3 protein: CASSYGTANEKLFF. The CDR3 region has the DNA TGTGCCAGCAGTTACGGGACAGCTAATGAAAAACTGTTTTTT.